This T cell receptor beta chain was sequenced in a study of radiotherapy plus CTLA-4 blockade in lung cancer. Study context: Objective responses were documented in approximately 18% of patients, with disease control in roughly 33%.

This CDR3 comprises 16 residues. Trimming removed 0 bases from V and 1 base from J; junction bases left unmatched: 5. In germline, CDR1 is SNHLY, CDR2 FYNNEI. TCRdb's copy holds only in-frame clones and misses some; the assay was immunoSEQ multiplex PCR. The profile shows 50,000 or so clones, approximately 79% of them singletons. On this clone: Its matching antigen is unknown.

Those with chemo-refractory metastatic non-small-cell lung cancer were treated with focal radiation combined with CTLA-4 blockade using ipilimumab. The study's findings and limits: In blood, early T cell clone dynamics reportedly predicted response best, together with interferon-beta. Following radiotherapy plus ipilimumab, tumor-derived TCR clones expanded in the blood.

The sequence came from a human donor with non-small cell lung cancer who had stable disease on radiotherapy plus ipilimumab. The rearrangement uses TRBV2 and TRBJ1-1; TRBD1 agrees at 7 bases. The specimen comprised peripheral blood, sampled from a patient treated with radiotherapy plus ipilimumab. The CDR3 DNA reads TGTGCCAGCAGTGAAGCGATGGGACAGAAGAACACTGAAGCTTTCTTT. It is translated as CASSEAMGQKNTEAFF.